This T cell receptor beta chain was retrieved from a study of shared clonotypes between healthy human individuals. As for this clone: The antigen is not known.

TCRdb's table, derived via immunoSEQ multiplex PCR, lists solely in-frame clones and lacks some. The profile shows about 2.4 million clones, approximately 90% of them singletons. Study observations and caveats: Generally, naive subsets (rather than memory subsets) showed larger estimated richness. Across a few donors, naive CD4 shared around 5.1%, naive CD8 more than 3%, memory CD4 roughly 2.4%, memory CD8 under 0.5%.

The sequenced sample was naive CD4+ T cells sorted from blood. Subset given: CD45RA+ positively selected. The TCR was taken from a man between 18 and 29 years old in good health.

The CDR3 sequence: CASSLVAGVSSYEQYF. The CDR3 DNA reads TGTGCCAGCAGCTTAGTAGCGGGGGTTAGCTCCTACGAGCAGTACTTC. This chain uses TRBV7-8 with TRBJ2-7; 9 bases are a match to TRBD2. This CDR3 is 16 amino acids long. CDR1 and CDR2 from the germline V gene are SGHVS and FQNEAQ. The J segment lost 0 bases and the V segment lost 1 base, leaving 4 bases of the junction unmatched.